This T cell receptor (beta chain) was obtained from a study of blood T cell repertoires in COVID-19. About the study: Material from acute and convalescent COVID-19 was sourced from the United States, Italy and Spain.

Germline V gene lookup returns CDR1 SGHRS and CDR2 YFSETQ. The ends lost 4 bases at V and 2 bases at J; junction bases unmatched: 8. The CDR3 runs 16 residues. Some clones are missing from TCRdb's copy, which holds only in-frame ones; the method was immunoSEQ multiplex PCR. The sample records 100,000 or so clones, roughly 80% being singletons. This clonotype originated in a human donor in a cohort sampled during active COVID-19. The rearrangement uses TRBV5-1 and TRBJ2-3, with TRBD2 matching 9 bases. Sequenced input: peripheral blood. The CDR3 bases are TGCGCCAGCAGCATTAGCGGGGGCCTTTCCACAGATACGCAGTATTTT. Encoded protein: CASSISGGLSTDTQYF.